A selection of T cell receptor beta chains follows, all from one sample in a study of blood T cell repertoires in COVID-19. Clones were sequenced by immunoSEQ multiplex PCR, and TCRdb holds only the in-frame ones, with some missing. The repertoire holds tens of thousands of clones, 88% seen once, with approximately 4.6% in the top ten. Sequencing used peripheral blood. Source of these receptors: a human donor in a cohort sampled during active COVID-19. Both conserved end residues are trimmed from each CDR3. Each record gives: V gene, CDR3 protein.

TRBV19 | ASSIGQGAGRNSPLH
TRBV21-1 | ASSTADRDNQPQH
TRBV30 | ASGTSGRSDTQY
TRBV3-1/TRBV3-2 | ASSEVRFAGELF
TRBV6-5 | ASSPNSYEQY
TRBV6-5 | ASSLQDSPLH
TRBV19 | ASSIEDRRNEKLF
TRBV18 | ASSPPVTIEQF
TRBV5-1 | ASSLDGREENGNTIY
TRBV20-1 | SASGIGRYSNQPQH
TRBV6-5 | ASSYYLSNTEAF
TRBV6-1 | ASSEGHVGLDTQY
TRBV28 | AVSPGAGEYSPLH
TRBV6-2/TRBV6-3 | ASSYGQGTDTQY
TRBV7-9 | ASSLGQYTGELF
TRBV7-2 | ASSQGQVISYEQY
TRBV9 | ASSVGQGLETQY
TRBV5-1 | ASSVGTGETGELF
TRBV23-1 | ASSQPTGFYGYT
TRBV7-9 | ASSLAGVETQY
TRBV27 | ASSWYIAGPGELF
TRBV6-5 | ASSSGGYEQY
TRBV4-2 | ASSQRSMGAYGYT
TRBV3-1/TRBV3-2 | ASSRGWTGVDSPLH
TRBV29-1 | SVGDTQSYEQY
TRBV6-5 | ASSRVDQPQH
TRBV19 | ASTDRAKTEAF
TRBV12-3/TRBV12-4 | ASSTGQGYEQY
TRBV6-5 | ASRKEGTGAGYT
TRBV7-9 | ASSLGGINRGADTQY
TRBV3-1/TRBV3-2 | ASSRLAGVFDNEQF
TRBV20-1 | SGLEAEKLF
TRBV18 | ASSPFPTGTYGYT
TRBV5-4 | ASSLELAGENNEQF
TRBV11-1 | ASSHPGSTANIQY
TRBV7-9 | ASSLLAGGTYNEQF
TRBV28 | ASSGQGLRTDTQY
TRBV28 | ASSLKIVIYGYT
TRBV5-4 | ASSRGTLAAGTYEQY
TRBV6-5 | ASSSSAGRFEQY
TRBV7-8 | ASSLVRDPGEQY
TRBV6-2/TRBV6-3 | ASSYAGPSNEQF